The present T cell receptor beta chain was sequenced within a study of Tregs in tolerant kidney transplant recipients. Study details: Recipient Tregs were cultured more than 15 days with activated donor B cells and IL-2. Sorting used antibodies to exclude donor cells. The study, taken as a whole, reports: Changing PCR primers prevented nucleotide comparison between some patients' samples. Expanding Tregs on activated donor B cells appeared to best identify donor-specific TCRbeta clones.

Turning to this clone: No antigen is known for it.

Sequenced by immunoSEQ multiplex PCR; TCRdb stores in-frame clones only, minus some. The profile shows around 11,000 clones, 91% of them singletons. Per germline, CDR1 MNHEY and CDR2 SVGAGI. V was cut by 0 bases and J by 5 bases, with 16 bases left in between. This CDR3 comprises 16 residues. This specimen was Tregs from blood cultured with allogeneic cells, taken before the transplant. The clonotype comes from a human patient who received a combined kidney and bone marrow transplant. This chain uses TRBV6-5 with TRBJ1-2; D gene unclear. The CDR3 bases are TGTGCCAGCAGTTACTCGTCGGGCCGGAACTCATATGGCTACACCTTC. Protein sequence: CASSYSSGRNSYGYTF.